Here is one TCR beta chain with its context. Only in-frame clones appear in the TCRdb table, and some are missing; sequencing was by immunoSEQ multiplex PCR. The data show roughly 59,000 clones, about 90% seen once. From germline, CDR1 is SGDLS and CDR2 YYNGEE. The CDR3 sequence is 15 residues long. The V and J ends lost 4 bases and 0 bases respectively, with 13 bases between them. The sample is drawn from a study of T cell changes during pregnancy in multiple sclerosis. This sequence joins TRBV9 and TRBJ1-1, with D possibly matching TRBD1 (5 bases). The material sequenced was peripheral blood, taken in the third trimester of pregnancy. The clonotype was recovered from a female donor in good health, enrolled as a control in a pregnancy study. DNA of the CDR3: TGTGCCAGCAGCCTCGGACACCGATTGAACACTGAAGCTTTCTTT. Translated: CASSLGHRLNTEAFF.